Reported below is one T cell receptor (beta chain). The final CDR3 position lacks the conserved phenylalanine or tryptophan, pointing to a likely read error. It is unclear where the CDR3 begins or ends on the DNA, so no DNA is shown, and the CDR3 is as TCRdb lists it. This sample was taken from a study of tumor-infiltrating lymphocytes in oesophageal squamous cell carcinoma. TCRdb processed the PCR reads anew with MiXCR; each CDR3 protein has one entry. Among roughly 3,600 distinct CDR3 sequences listed, just under 20% were seen once. In germline, CDR1 is SGHVS, CDR2 FQNEAQ. From its first to its last residue, the CDR3 has 17 amino acids.

Sequenced: normal esophageal tissue next to the tumor. This receptor was obtained from a male donor with esophageal squamous cell carcinoma. The V gene is TRBV7-8, the J gene TRBJ2-5; TRBD1 is the table's D call and was not checked against the DNA. CDR3 sequence reads: CASSLLRDRVSPLHFGN.